This T cell receptor beta chain was identified in a study of cytomegalovirus exposure and HLA in healthy donors. As to this clone: Its antigen is undetermined.

General observations from the study: Later analysis associated a missense DCLRE1C variant with TCR beta V- and J-gene trimming. Later on, analysis showed that most CMV-associated TCR beta chains appeared to be HLA-restricted.

The germline gives CDR1 SGHVS, CDR2 FQNEAQ. CDR3 length: 15 amino acids. The V end was cut by 8 bases, the J end by 4 bases, with 19 bases between. Primers for the PCR totalled 60 Vbeta and 13 Jbeta. The protocol was immunoSEQ multiplex PCR, while the TCRdb copy is restricted to in-frame clones and leaves out a portion. This table has 200,000 to 250,000 clones, approximately 84% appearing once. This cohort consisted of healthy bone marrow donors. The sequence derives from a girl under 10 years old in good health and CMV-seronegative. This chain uses TRBV7-8 with TRBJ2-3; D is perhaps TRBD1 (6 bases). The sequencing input was PBMCs. The CDR3 DNA reads TGTGCCAGCGCCGATCCGGGACAACGACCAGATACGCAGTATTTT. Its translation: CASADPGQRPDTQYF.